One and the same sample provided the 29 T cell receptor beta chains below, sequenced in a study of cytomegalovirus exposure and HLA in healthy donors. Vbeta (60) and Jbeta (13) primers were used in the PCR. Produced via immunoSEQ multiplex PCR; TCRdb's table is partial and in-frame only. The data hold roughly 100,000 clones, with roughly 66% observed a single time. The specimen was PBMCs. The source is a woman aged 50 to 60 in good health and CMV-seronegative.

The chain recombines TRBV11-2 with TRBJ1-5, with TRBD1 as a possible D gene (5 bases). Germline CDR1 and CDR2: SGHAT and FQNNGV. The CDR3 is 14 residues long. Deletions cut 5 bases from V and 2 bases from J, with 10 bases between. CDR3 loop: CASSKGEGNQPQHF. CDR3 coding DNA: TGTGCCAGCAGCAAAGGGGAGGGCAATCAGCCCCAGCATTTT.

In its sample, this clone was seen a few times. This chain uses TRBV5-4 with TRBJ1-2, with 12 nucleotides matching TRBD1. Germline CDR1 is SGHNT and CDR2 is YYREEE (reference sequence). V lost 7 bases and J lost 3; bases outside the gene matches: 4. This CDR3 has 14 residues. CDR3 loop: CASGGQGAYYGYTF. The CDR3 nucleotides are TGTGCCAGCGGGGGACAGGGGGCTTACTATGGCTACACCTTC.

The V gene is TRBV28, the J gene TRBJ1-5; no definite D call. Germline V gene lookup returns CDR1 MDHEN and CDR2 SYDVKM. V dropped 8 bases and J dropped 7 bases, with 15 bases sitting between them. The CDR3 is 13 amino acids. This CDR3 reads CASVLREGQPQHF. The CDR3 region has the DNA TGTGCCAGCGTATTAAGGGAGGGCCAGCCCCAGCATTTT.

CDR3 residues: CASSSRTGFTDTQYF. Written as DNA, the CDR3 is TGTGCCAGCAGCTCCCGTACAGGGTTTACAGATACGCAGTATTTT. This chain joins TRBV11-2 and TRBJ2-3, with D possibly matching TRBD1 (6 bases). There are 15 residues in the CDR3. V was shortened by 4 bases and J by 3 bases, with 14 bases between the two germline ends. Looked up from germline, CDR1 is SGHAT and CDR2 is FQNNGV.

This clone was observed a few times. V is TRBV15 and J is TRBJ2-3; 8 bases match TRBD2. The CDR3 runs to 19 residues. V trimming: 1 base; J trimming: 6 bases; junction bases outside the gene matches: 18. CDR1 is LNHNV, CDR2 YYDKDF, per germline (reference sequence). The CDR3 is CATSRGGALSGGPLDTQYF. The CDR3 DNA reads TGTGCCACCAGCAGAGGAGGGGCCTTAAGCGGGGGCCCCCTCGATACGCAGTATTTT.

The chain has TRBV7-2 and TRBJ2-5; 14 positions agree with TRBD2. The CDR3 contains 17 residues. V was clipped by 2 bases and J by 3 bases; unmatched bases: 5. Germline CDR1 SGHTA, CDR2 FQGNSA. The CDR3 sequence is CASSLRPGLAGEETQYF. The CDR3 nucleotides read TGTGCCAGCAGCTTAAGGCCGGGACTAGCGGGAGAAGAGACCCAGTACTTC.

The chain employs TRBV18 and TRBJ2-6; D is uncertain. This CDR3 is 15 amino acids long. Germline V gene sequence: CDR1 KGHSH, CDR2 LQKENI. V shed 3 bases and J shed 2 bases, with 8 bases lying between them. The CDR3 here is CASSPGDTGANVLTF. The CDR3 DNA reads TGTGCCAGCTCACCCGGCGACACTGGGGCCAACGTCCTGACTTTC.

This clone was seen only once. V and J are TRBV14 and TRBJ2-7; no clear D. The V gene lost 4 bases and the J gene lost 3 bases, with 4 bases spanning the gap. CDR3 length equals 11 residues. CDR1 is SGHDN, CDR2 FVKESK, per germline. The CDR3 sequence is CASSLLYEQYF. As DNA, the CDR3 is TGTGCCAGCAGCCTCCTCTACGAGCAGTACTTC. The variable domain in full, completed from reference TRBV14 and TRBJ2-7, reads EAGVTQFPSHSVIEKGQTVTLRCDPISGHDNLYWYRRVMGKEIKFLLHFVKESKQDESGMPNNRFLAERTGGTYSTLKVQPAELEDSGVYFCASSLLYEQYFGPGTRLTVT.

The gene calls are TRBV28 and TRBJ1-2; TRBD1 is a possible D gene (5 bases). Trimming took 1 base from V and 5 from J, leaving 17 bases between them. Germline values: CDR1 MDHEN, CDR2 SYDVKM. This CDR3 is 16 amino acids long. The CDR3 region has the DNA TGTGCCAGCAGTTTATCCGACAGTTATCTAGGGTATGGCTACACCTTC. Its protein is CASSLSDSYLGYGYTF.

This chain joins TRBV7-6 and TRBJ2-3; TRBD1 matches at 7 bases. V was clipped by 5 bases and J by 1 base; unmatched bases: 6. The CDR3 is 15 amino acids. From germline, CDR1 is SGHVS and CDR2 FNYEAQ. CDR3 DNA: TGTGCCAGCAGCCAGGGGGAATTGGGCACAGATACGCAGTATTTT. Translated: CASSQGELGTDTQYF.

CDR3 residues: CASSHTPSLAVDYGYTF. For the CDR3, the DNA is TGTGCCAGCTCGCATACACCATCTTTAGCGGTTGACTATGGCTACACCTTC. This sequence joins TRBV18 and TRBJ1-2; D unclear. The CDR3 is 17 residues long. Trimming pared 6 bases from V and 3 bases from J, leaving 23 bases between. Germline V gene lookup returns CDR1 KGHSH and CDR2 LQKENI.

The gene calls are TRBV7-9 and TRBJ2-1; tentatively, D is TRBD1 (5 bases). Germline CDR1 SEHNR, CDR2 FQNEAQ (reference sequence). The CDR3 is 17 residues long. The V end was cut by 1 base, the J end by 0 bases, with 13 bases between. CDR3 sequence: CASSLVDSLSSYNEQFF. The CDR3 bases are TGTGCCAGCAGCTTAGTCGACAGCCTGAGCTCCTACAATGAGCAGTTCTTC.

Points on this clone: Distinct nucleotide sequences in the sample also encode this CDR3. The gene calls are TRBV28 and TRBJ2-5; D call uncertain. In germline, CDR1 is MDHEN, CDR2 SYDVKM. CDR3 length: 13 amino acids. V lost 4 bases, J lost 5 bases, and 11 bases lay in between. The DNA for the CDR3 is TGTGCCAGCAGTTCAGGATTTTGGGAGACCCAGTACTTC. Residues: CASSSGFWETQYF.

This clone occurred a few times. The chain is built from TRBV7-2 and TRBJ1-3; 9 nucleotides agree with TRBD1. Germline CDR1 is SGHTA and CDR2 is FQGNSA. V was clipped by 5 bases and J by 7 bases; unmatched bases: 15. This CDR3 contains 17 residues. DNA of the CDR3: TGTGCCAGCAGCATTTCCCCCGGACAGGGGCCCGAGAACACCATATATTTT. Amino acid sequence: CASSISPGQGPENTIYF.

About this clone: Different DNA sequences within this sample yield the same CDR3. The chain has TRBV5-1 and TRBJ2-7, with TRBD1 identical over 8 bases. This CDR3 region has 14 residues. J lost 3 bases, V lost 0 bases, and 2 bases had no gene match. CDR1 is SGHRS, CDR2 YFSETQ, per germline. This CDR3 reads CASSLGQGIYEQYF. The CDR3 DNA sequence: TGCGCCAGCAGCTTGGGACAGGGGATCTACGAGCAGTACTTC.

The genes are TRBV2 and TRBJ1-4; D not certain. The CDR3 has 16 amino acids. Germline values: CDR1 SNHLY, CDR2 FYNNEI. Between the trimmed V and J ends, which lost 0 bases and 1 base, there was a span of 9 bases. In DNA form, the CDR3 reads TGTGCCAGCAGTGAAGCGCTCTACGGAACTAATGAAAAACTGTTTTTT. It codes for CASSEALYGTNEKLFF.

The chain carries TRBV6-4 and TRBJ2-7, with 8 bases matching TRBD2. CDR3 length: 16 residues. V shed 4 bases and J 2 bases; nucleotides not matched to a gene: 10. CDR1 is MRHNA, CDR2 SNTAGT, per germline. CDR3: CASSVVGGGPTYEQYF. The CDR3 DNA reads TGTGCCAGCAGTGTAGTTGGCGGGGGGCCAACCTACGAGCAGTACTTC.

The chain combines TRBV18 with TRBJ2-3, with D uncertain. There are 14 residues in the CDR3. The V and J ends lost 1 base and 1 base respectively, with 6 bases between them. The germline gives CDR1 KGHSH, CDR2 LQKENI. CDR3 sequence (DNA): TGTGCCAGCTCACCACAGCACGGCACAGATACGCAGTATTTT. It encodes CASSPQHGTDTQYF.

This sequence joins TRBV7-2 and TRBJ1-1, with 9 nucleotides matching TRBD1. CDR1 and CDR2 (germline): SGHTA, FQGNSA. Unmatched junction bases numbered 6, after V lost 1 base and J lost 0 bases. The CDR3 contains 17 residues. This chain's CDR3 is CASSLVTGGFVNTEAFF. The CDR3 region has the DNA TGTGCCAGCAGCTTAGTTACAGGGGGCTTCGTGAACACTGAAGCTTTCTTT.

The chain has TRBV19 and TRBJ2-2; D is ambiguous. Trimming left V 7 bases short and J 4 bases short, with 13 bases between. Germline CDR1 is LNHDA and CDR2 is SQIVND (reference sequence). The CDR3 loop spans 14 amino acids. The CDR3 region is CASTAGSVTGELFF. CDR3 nucleotides: TGTGCCAGTACCGCCGGGTCCGTCACCGGGGAGCTGTTTTTT.

In its sample, this clone was seen a few times. V is TRBV6-1 and J is TRBJ1-2; 10 nucleotides align to TRBD1. This CDR3 comprises 16 residues. The germline V gene has CDR1 MNHNS and CDR2 SASEGT. With 0 bases clipped from V and 7 bases from J, the junction kept 8 bases outside the gene matches. CDR3 residues: CASSEAETGGSGGYTF. The CDR3 bases are TGTGCCAGCAGTGAAGCGGAGACAGGGGGCTCGGGTGGCTACACCTTC.

V and J are TRBV2 and TRBJ1-5; maybe TRBD1 (6 bases). The germline CDR1 and CDR2 sequences are SNHLY and FYNNEI. This CDR3 spans 14 amino acids. Trimming shortened V by 1 base and J by 7 bases, and 11 bases separated the two germline ends. The CDR3 region has the DNA TGTGCCAGCAGTGAAGGGGGGGGCAGACAGCCCCAGCATTTT. As protein: CASSEGGGRQPQHF.

V gene TRBV6-1 combines with J gene TRBJ2-1; TRBD2 matches 12 bases. Losses at the gene ends were 2 bases for V and 6 bases for J; bases not matched to a gene: 5. From germline, CDR1 is MNHNS and CDR2 SASEGT. The CDR3 is 16 amino acids. The CDR3 region is CASSETSGGLLNEQFF. The CDR3 DNA is TGTGCCAGCAGTGAAACTAGCGGGGGGCTGCTCAATGAGCAGTTCTTC.

This clone was detected a few times. The chain uses TRBV7-2 and TRBJ2-5; 8 bases are shared with TRBD2. The CDR3 extends over 16 amino acids. The V segment lost 1 base and the J segment 2 bases; nucleotides outside the gene matches: 6. The germline gives CDR1 SGHTA, CDR2 FQGNSA. CDR3 protein: CASSLVPAGAQETQYF. The CDR3, as DNA: TGTGCCAGCAGCTTAGTCCCAGCGGGAGCACAAGAGACCCAGTACTTC. Together with reference TRBV7-2 and TRBJ2-5, the CDR3 gives the full variable domain: GAGVSQSPSNKVTEKGKDVELRCDPISGHTALYWYRQSLGQGLEFLIYFQGNSAPDKSGLPSDRFSAERTGGSVSTLTIQRTQQEDSAVYLCASSLVPAGAQETQYFGPGTRLLVL.

The J gene is TRBJ2-7, the V gene TRBV9; 9 nucleotides align to TRBD2. J was trimmed by 6 bases and V by 3 bases; bases with no gene match: 7. Germline V gives CDR1 SGDLS, CDR2 YYNGEE. The CDR3 consists of 14 residues. The CDR3 DNA reads as TGTGCCAGCAGCGAGGGACTAGCATCGGGCGAGCAGTACTTC. Amino acid sequence: CASSEGLASGEQYF.

V gene TRBV6-1 combines with J gene TRBJ2-3; tentative D call: TRBD2 (7 bases). With 3 bases removed from V and 7 bases from J, the gap between germline ends came to 14 bases. CDR3 length equals 14 residues. Germline V gene sequence: CDR1 MNHNS, CDR2 SASEGT. The CDR3 here is CASSERERGNTQYF. DNA for the CDR3: TGTGCCAGCAGTGAGCGGGAGAGGGGGAATACGCAGTATTTT.

V usage is TRBV7-9 and J usage is TRBJ2-7; unclear D gene. The CDR3 is made up of 14 amino acids. V was pared by 5 bases and J by 3 bases, with 14 bases between. Germline V gives CDR1 SEHNR, CDR2 FQNEAQ (reference sequence). The CDR3 coding sequence is TGTGCCAGCAGCAATTTAAGAGAATTCTACGAGCAGTACTTC. Translation: CASSNLREFYEQYF.

CDR3 in DNA: TGCGCCAGCAGCCAACAGGGTTCGGAAGAGACCCAGTACTTC. It codes for CASSQQGSEETQYF. The gene calls are TRBV4-1 and TRBJ2-5, with D perhaps TRBD1 (5 bases). Per germline, CDR1 MGHRA and CDR2 YSYEKL. The CDR3 totals 14 residues. V gave up 2 bases and J gave up 3 bases, with 10 bases separating them.

On this clone: Relative to the germline gene, one junction end is altered; a read error may explain this. The rearrangement uses TRBV7-7 and TRBJ1-4; 8 nucleotides align to TRBD1. This CDR3 comprises 16 residues. Germline V gene sequence: CDR1 SSHAT, CDR2 FNYEAQ (reference sequence). This CDR3 is CASSKGDRSTNEKLFF. CDR3 coding DNA: TGTGCTAGCAGCAAAGGGGACAGGTCAACTAATGAAAAACTGTTTTTT.